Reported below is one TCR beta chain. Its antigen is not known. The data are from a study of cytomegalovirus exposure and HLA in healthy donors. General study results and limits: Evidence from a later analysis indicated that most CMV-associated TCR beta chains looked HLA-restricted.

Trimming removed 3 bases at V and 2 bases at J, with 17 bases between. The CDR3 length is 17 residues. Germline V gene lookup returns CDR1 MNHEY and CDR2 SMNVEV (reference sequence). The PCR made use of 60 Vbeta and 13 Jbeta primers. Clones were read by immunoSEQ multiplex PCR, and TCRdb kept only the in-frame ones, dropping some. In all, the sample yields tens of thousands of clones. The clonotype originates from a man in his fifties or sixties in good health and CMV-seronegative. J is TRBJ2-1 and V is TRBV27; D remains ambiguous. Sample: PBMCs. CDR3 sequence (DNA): TGTGCCAGCAGTTTTGGGTTATCCAGGAAGGCCTACAATGAGCAGTTCTTC. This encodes CASSFGLSRKAYNEQFF.